These 4 T cell receptor beta chains came from one sample sequenced in a study of blood T cell repertoires in COVID-19. Produced via immunoSEQ multiplex PCR; TCRdb's table is partial and in-frame only. The table shows 68,000 or so clones, with about 82% occurring only once. The sample was peripheral blood. The receptor set was obtained from a man over 45 with acute or convalescent COVID-19.

The V and J genes are TRBV30 and TRBJ2-1; TRBD2 matches 7 bases. The germline V gene encodes CDR1 GTSNPN and CDR2 SVGIG (reference sequence). With V trimmed by 8 bases and J by 1 base, 5 bases remained unmatched. The CDR3 runs 13 residues. Written as DNA, the CDR3 is TGTGCCGGGTCTAGCGGTTCCTACAATGAGCAGTTCTTC. It specifies CAGSSGSYNEQFF.

Only one count was recorded for this clone. V usage is TRBV5-4 and J usage is TRBJ2-2, with 10 bases fitting TRBD2. Trimming cost V 0 bases and J 7 bases; bases outside gene matches: 3. Germline assignment: CDR1 SGHNT and CDR2 YYREEE (reference sequence). The CDR3 is 15 amino acids. In DNA form, the CDR3 reads TGTGCCAGCAGCTTGGAGCGGGAGGGCCTCGGGGAGCTGTTTTTT. Translating it yields CASSLEREGLGELFF. Full variable domain (remainder filled in from reference TRBV5-4 and TRBJ2-2): ETGVTQSPTHLIKTRGQQVTLRCSSQSGHNTVSWYQQALGQGPQFIFQYYREEENGRGNFPPRFSGLQFPNYSSELNVNALELDDSALYLCASSLEREGLGELFFGEGSRLTVL.

The chain combines TRBV21-1 with TRBJ2-4; the table assigns TRBD1, which was not confirmed against the DNA. TRBV21-1 is given as a pseudogene. The CDR3 has 15 amino acids. CDR3 nucleotides: TGTGCCAGCAGCAATAGGGGCAGGGAATCGAACATTCAGTACTTC. It encodes CASSNRGRESNIQYF.

The chain employs TRBV20-1 and TRBJ1-2, with D hard to call. The CDR3 has 12 amino acids. From germline, CDR1 is DFQATT and CDR2 SNEGSKA (reference sequence). Trimming took 3 bases from V and 8 from J, leaving 13 bases between them. CDR3 in amino acids: CSASPPGRGYTF. The DNA of the CDR3 is TGCAGTGCTAGTCCCCCGGGGAGGGGCTACACCTTC.